This paragraph covers one TCR beta chain sequence. The sample comes from a study of shared clonotypes between healthy human individuals. After removal of 0 bases from V and 5 bases from J, the junction contained 13 bases not matched to a gene. Looked up from germline, CDR1 is KGHSH and CDR2 is LQKENI. The CDR3 spans 17 residues. Sequencing used immunoSEQ multiplex PCR; TCRdb keeps in-frame clones, though not all of them. The sample contains 1.6 million or so clones, about 98.5% of which appear only once. This rearrangement joins TRBV18 to TRBJ2-7; TRBD1 matches at 7 bases. This sequence was found in a man aged 25-45 years in good health. Sequenced: naive CD4+ T cells sorted from blood. Documented subset: CD45RA+ positively selected. CDR3 in DNA: TGTGCCAGCTCACCACCGGCGACTGGACAGGCATGGAACGAGCAGTACTTC. Translated, it gives CASSPPATGQAWNEQYF.